What follows is one TCR beta chain and its context. The data originate from a study of blood T cell repertoires in COVID-19. As for the study in general: Sources were T cells, B-cell-depleted T cells, or PBMCs; the material itself was cDNA or gDNA.

In the study's own analysis: Amplification of reference gene primers was used by the study to estimate nucleated cell counts. Profiling relied on immunoSEQ multiplex PCR, and the TCRdb table lists in-frame clones only, not all of them. That table gives V, J and clone size, and the DNA gave D and trimming. The data contain around 120,000 clones, about three quarters of them singletons. Sample: peripheral blood. The sequence came from a woman aged 70-85 years with acute or convalescent COVID-19.

CDR3: CASSQDTVNYGYTF. DNA of the CDR3: TGTGCCAGCAGCCAAGACACGGTTAACTATGGCTACACCTTC. V is TRBV3-1 (or the pseudogene TRBV3-2) and J is TRBJ1-2; D ambiguous. Per germline, CDR1 LGHDT and CDR2 YNNKEL (reference sequence). V lost 0 bases, J lost 1 base, and 6 bases lay in between. CDR3 length: 14 residues.